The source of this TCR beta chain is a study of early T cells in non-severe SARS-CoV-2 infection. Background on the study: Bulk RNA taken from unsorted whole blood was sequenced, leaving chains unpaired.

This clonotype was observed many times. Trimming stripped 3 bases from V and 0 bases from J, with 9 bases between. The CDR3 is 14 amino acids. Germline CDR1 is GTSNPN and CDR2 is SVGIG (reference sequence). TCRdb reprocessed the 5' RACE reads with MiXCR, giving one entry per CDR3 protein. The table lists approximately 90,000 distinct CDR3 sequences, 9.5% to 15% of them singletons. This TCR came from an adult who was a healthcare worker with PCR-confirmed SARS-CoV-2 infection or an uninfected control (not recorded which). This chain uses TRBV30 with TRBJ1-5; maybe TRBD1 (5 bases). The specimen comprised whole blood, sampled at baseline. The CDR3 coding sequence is TGTGCCTGGAGCCGAGGGGATAGCAATCAGCCCCAGCATTTT. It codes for CAWSRGDSNQPQHF.